This T cell receptor (beta chain) was found in a study of cytomegalovirus exposure and HLA in healthy donors. The CDR3 covers 20 residues. This clone was seen a single time. Its matching antigen is unknown. The study's findings and limits: CMV antigen specificity of three CMV-associated chains was confirmed in vitro. Presence/absence analyses treated sequencing depth as roughly uniform across donors.

A multiplex PCR was run with 60 Vbeta primers and 13 Jbeta primers. In the original analysis: Around 9.9 million shared chains were among the roughly 78 million unique TCR beta chains that a later analysis counted. TCRdb keeps only in-frame clones here, not all; method: immunoSEQ multiplex PCR. From that table come the V and J calls and clone size; the DNA was used to work out D and trimming. The table has some 160,000 clones, about three quarters seen once. Sequenced sample: PBMCs. The sequence was obtained from a woman between 25 and 40 years old in good health and CMV-seronegative. The chain employs TRBV21-1 and TRBJ2-3; TRBD2 was called by the table and not checked on the DNA. TRBV21-1 is flagged as a pseudogene. This CDR3 reads CASSKDQTPGLAGAGDTQYF. Written as DNA, the CDR3 is TGTGCCAGCAGCAAAGATCAAACCCCGGGACTAGCGGGGGCGGGAGATACGCAGTATTTT.